This T cell receptor (beta chain) was profiled in a study of blood T cell repertoires in COVID-19 (dated by TCRdb to 2019 to 2021). For the study in its entirety: Samples covering the acute and convalescent phases of COVID-19 were provided by collaborators in the United States, Italy and Spain. The prospective study material was composed of cDNA or gDNA derived from T cells, B-cell-depleted T cells, or PBMCs. Deeply sampled blood TCRbeta repertoires from subjects exposed to, actively infected with, or recovered from COVID-19 were included in the dataset. A freely available public database, intended as a resource for researchers studying the immune response to SARS-CoV-2, is where the repertoires were released. Samples were obtained from the ongoing ImmuneRACE study (first 160 participants) and from about 1,300 subjects provided by 6 global collaborators. The sample metadata nearly always contained a de-identified subject ID, COVID-19 status, age in years and sex. Where available, HLA class I and class II types were obtained from metadata supplied by the sample provider rather than from assay-based typing. The full study reports these points: How much clinical and demographic metadata was included differed by source and by participant, and the metadata was provided uncurated.

Collaborating institutions collected whole blood in K2EDTA tubes following their own protocols. For TCRbeta analysis, collaborator samples were shipped as frozen whole blood, as isolated PBMCs, or as DNA extracted from either sample type. As for this clone: Its antigen is not yet known. No base-level quality is on record; no much larger clone is a single base apart.

The CDR3 covers 19 residues, taking in both the cysteine and the phenylalanine. The kept DNA is CDR3 alone, 57 bases in frame from the first base. V has 5 bases trimmed and J has 5 bases trimmed; junction bases matching no gene number 20. Per the germline V gene, SGHAT is the CDR1 and FQNNGV is the CDR2. TCRbeta CDR3 regions were amplified from genomic DNA by means of the immunoSEQ Assay, a bias-controlled multiplex PCR. For the original study's pipeline: Nucleated cell counts per sample were estimated from amplification of reference gene primers within the assay. Sequence reads were collapsed and filtered to measure the absolute abundance of every unique TCRbeta CDR3 rearrangement. Productive Simpson clonality was computed per sample as the square root of Simpson's diversity index over productive rearrangements. In TCRdb, the immuneACCESS table is reduced to in-frame sequences with V and J assigned. These tables do not hold every clone; where another copy was compared, an unresolved V gene accounts for under half, and the others remain unexplained. V, J and clone size are taken as reported in that table, and D and trimming were inferred from the DNA itself. The sample includes 90,000 to 130,000 clones, with about two thirds observed a single time. The ten largest clones add up to around 1.7% of the sample.

Recombination linked TRBV11-2 to TRBJ2-1; TRBD2 lines up with 8 middle nucleotides. This TCR derives from a woman aged 40 to 50 with acute or convalescent COVID-19. Sequencing was done on a sample of peripheral blood. CDR3 sequence: CASSLRGTRALPPDNEQFF. The nucleotide sequence is TGTGCCAGCAGCCTAAGGGGGACTAGAGCCCTCCCCCCCGACAATGAGCAGTTCTTC.